This T cell receptor beta chain was retrieved from a study of identifying expanded T cells in peripheral blood. Study results and limitations: Differentially abundant clones: about 1.2 between replicates, just under 17 at around 14 days, approximately 18 at four. Across healthy donors, higher total template counts meant significantly greater two-week count variance.

Sequencing used immunoSEQ multiplex PCR; TCRdb keeps in-frame clones, though not all of them. The sample consists of roughly 130,000 clones, about 88% of them appearing once. Germline V gene sequence: CDR1 SNHLY, CDR2 FYNNEI. The CDR3 loop spans 14 amino acids. The germline V and J ends were trimmed by 6 bases and 1 base, with 7 bases remaining between them. A note on this clone: What it binds is not known.

Collection occurred without any documented infections or immune events in donors. The chain uses TRBV2 and TRBJ2-6; D gene unclear. The sample taken for sequencing was blood. The clonotype comes from a person between 18 and 75 years old in good health. The CDR3 DNA follows: TGTGCCAGCAGCCCGGTTTCTGGGGCCAACGTCCTGACTTTC. It translates to CASSPVSGANVLTF. Complete variable domain (other parts from reference TRBV2 and TRBJ2-6): EPEVTQTPSHQVTQMGQEVILRCVPISNHLYFYWYRQILGQKVEFLVSFYNNEISEKSEIFDDQFSVERPDGSNFTLKIRSTKLEDSAMYFCASSPVSGANVLTFGAGSRLTVL.